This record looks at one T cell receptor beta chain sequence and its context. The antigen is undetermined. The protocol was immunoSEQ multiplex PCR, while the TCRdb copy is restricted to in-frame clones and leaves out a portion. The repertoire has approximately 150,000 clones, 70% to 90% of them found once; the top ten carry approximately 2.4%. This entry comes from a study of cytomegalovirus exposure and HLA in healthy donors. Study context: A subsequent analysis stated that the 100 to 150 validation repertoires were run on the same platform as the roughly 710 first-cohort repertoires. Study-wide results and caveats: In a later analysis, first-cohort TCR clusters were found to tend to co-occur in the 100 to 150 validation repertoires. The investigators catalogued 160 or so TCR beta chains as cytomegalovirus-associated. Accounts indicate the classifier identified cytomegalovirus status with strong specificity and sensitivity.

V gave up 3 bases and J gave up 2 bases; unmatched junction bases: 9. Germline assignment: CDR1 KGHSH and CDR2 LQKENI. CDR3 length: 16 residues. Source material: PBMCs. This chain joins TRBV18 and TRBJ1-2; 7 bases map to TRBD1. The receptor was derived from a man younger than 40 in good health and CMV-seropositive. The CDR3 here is CASSPQPPGQNYGYTF. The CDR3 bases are TGTGCCAGCTCACCTCAACCCCCGGGACAGAACTATGGCTACACCTTC. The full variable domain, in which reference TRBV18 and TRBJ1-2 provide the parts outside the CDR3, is NAGVMQNPRHLVRRRGQEARLRCSPMKGHSHVYWYRQLPEEGLKFMVYLQKENIIDESGMPKERFSAEFPKEGPSILRIQQVVRGDSAAYFCASSPQPPGQNYGYTFGSGTRLTVV.